This TCR beta chain came from a study of T cells in lung cancer brain metastases. Study-wide points: Most clones were lesion-specific, with limited overlap between paired lesions (Morisita 0.23). Unique productive clones were significantly fewer in brain metastases: median about 1,500 versus 4,200.

The V gene's germline CDR1 is SGHAT and CDR2 FQNNGV. This CDR3 is built from 13 residues. Paired samples had equal genomic DNA input, ranging about 2 to 5.5 ug. Here immunoSEQ multiplex PCR was the method, and the copy in TCRdb shows in-frame clones only, minus some. Of roughly 5,000 clones in the sample, 84% were seen once. About this clone itself: Antigen specificity is unknown. Relative to the germline gene, one junction end is altered; a read error may explain this.

J is TRBJ2-7 and V is TRBV11-2, with D uncertain. Sequencing input: tumor tissue from the primary lung tumor. The TCR originated in a woman aged 50 to 65 with non-small cell lung cancer. The DNA of the CDR3 is TGTGCCAGCAGTATTCCAGGCCCAATCGGGTTGAACTTC. The encoded protein is CASSIPGPIGLNF.